This T cell receptor (beta chain) was sequenced in a study of blood T cell repertoires in COVID-19. This CDR3 region has 17 residues. Germline CDR1 reads MNHEY; CDR2 reads SVGEGT. Trimming cost V 3 bases and J 5 bases, with 21 bases left between them. Using immunoSEQ multiplex PCR, the repertoire was profiled, and TCRdb retains in-frame clones only, with some absent. The sample contains under 200,000 clones, roughly 80% of which appear only once. The sequencing sample was made of peripheral blood. V is TRBV6-2 or TRBV6-3 and J is TRBJ2-3; weak D call: TRBD2 (6 bases). The TCR originated in a woman aged 40-49 years with COVID-19, enrolled during active disease. CDR3 sequence: CASSYYGGAIQLDTQYF. DNA for the CDR3: TGTGCCAGCAGTTATTACGGCGGGGCTATACAGTTAGATACGCAGTATTTT.